The 5 T cell receptor beta chains below all came from one sample that was sequenced in a study of blood T cell repertoires in COVID-19. Profiling relied on immunoSEQ multiplex PCR, and the TCRdb table lists in-frame clones only, not all of them. Of 200,000 to 250,000 clones listed, about 91% are singletons. The sequenced sample consisted of peripheral blood. These receptor sequences come from a man aged 18 to 29 with active or convalescent COVID-19.

The J gene is TRBJ1-1, the V gene TRBV10-3; the D gene is possibly TRBD1 (6 bases). Trimming shortened V by 8 bases and J by 3 bases, and 19 bases separated the two germline ends. The CDR3 loop spans 15 amino acids. Germline loops: CDR1 ENHRY, CDR2 SYGVKD. This chain's CDR3 is CAIGQRVSSDTEAFF. CDR3 in DNA: TGTGCCATCGGACAGAGGGTGTCCAGTGACACTGAAGCTTTCTTT.

The chain joins TRBV5-1 to TRBJ1-1; D not resolved. The CDR3 is made up of 14 amino acids. Germline CDR1 reads SGHRS; CDR2 reads YFSETQ. Trimming cost V 2 bases and J 1 base, with 9 bases left between them. The CDR3 sequence: CASSFWYGNTEAFF. CDR3 DNA sequence: TGCGCCAGCAGCTTTTGGTACGGGAACACTGAAGCTTTCTTT.

This chain connects TRBV10-3 to TRBJ2-1, with a tentative D call TRBD2 (6 bases). The V gene's germline CDR1 is ENHRY and CDR2 SYGVKD. This CDR3 contains 18 residues. V was trimmed by 6 bases and J by 0 bases, leaving 21 bases between them. The CDR3, as DNA: TGTGCCATCAGCCCGGGAGAAGAAGGCATTAGCTCCTACAATGAGCAGTTCTTC. Translated: CAISPGEEGISSYNEQFF.

This clone was observed a few times. CDR3 in DNA: TGTGCCAGCTCACCGACAGCAACCTACGAGCAGTACTTC. Its translation: CASSPTATYEQYF. This chain links TRBV18 with TRBJ2-7, with D perhaps matching TRBD1 (5 bases). Deletions cut 3 bases from V and 2 bases from J, with 8 bases between. Germline CDR1 and CDR2: KGHSH and LQKENI. The CDR3 contains 13 residues.

The V and J genes are TRBV28 and TRBJ2-2, with a possible D match to TRBD2 (5 bases). Germline CDR1 and CDR2: MDHEN and SYDVKM. The CDR3 contains 15 residues. The V end lost 9 bases, the J end lost 1 base, and 15 bases lay between the germline ends. CDR3 region: CASTSYGMNTGELFF. The DNA of the CDR3 is TGTGCCAGTACCTCGTACGGGATGAACACCGGGGAGCTGTTTTTT.